Included here is one T cell receptor beta chain sequence, with context. The target antigen is unknown. The data were taken from a study of shared clonotypes between healthy human individuals. The V gene's germline CDR1 is SGDLS and CDR2 YYNGEE. V trimming: 4 bases; J trimming: 0 bases; junction bases outside the gene matches: 7. The CDR3 spans 16 residues. Study outcomes and limitations: The study found about 5% of naive CD4 clonotypes shared across four donors. Donor clonotype sharing was expected to depend on sequencing depth. Clonotypes not shared had lower generation probabilities than those common to all four donors. Blood was the only sampled material, and tissue repertoires likely differ.

Terminally differentiated effector memory CD45RA+ cells were excluded by CCR7 positive selection of CD45RO-negative cells. Here immunoSEQ multiplex PCR was the method, and the copy in TCRdb shows in-frame clones only, minus some. The sample consists of about 2 million clones, approximately 95% of them appearing once. This chain links TRBV9 with TRBJ2-1; the match to TRBD2 covers 7 bases. Sequences were obtained from naive CD8+ T cells sorted from blood. The sequence derives from a man between 18 and 35 years old in good health. CDR3 DNA: TGTGCCAGCAGCCCCACCGGGAGGAGCTCCTACAATGAGCAGTTCTTC. Protein product: CASSPTGRSSYNEQFF. Full variable domain (rest looked up from reference TRBV9 and TRBJ2-1): DSGVTQTPKHLITATGQRVTLRCSPRSGDLSVYWYQQSLDQGLQFLIQYYNGEERAKGNILERFSAQQFPDLHSELNLSSLELGDSALYFCASSPTGRSSYNEQFFGPGTRLTVL.